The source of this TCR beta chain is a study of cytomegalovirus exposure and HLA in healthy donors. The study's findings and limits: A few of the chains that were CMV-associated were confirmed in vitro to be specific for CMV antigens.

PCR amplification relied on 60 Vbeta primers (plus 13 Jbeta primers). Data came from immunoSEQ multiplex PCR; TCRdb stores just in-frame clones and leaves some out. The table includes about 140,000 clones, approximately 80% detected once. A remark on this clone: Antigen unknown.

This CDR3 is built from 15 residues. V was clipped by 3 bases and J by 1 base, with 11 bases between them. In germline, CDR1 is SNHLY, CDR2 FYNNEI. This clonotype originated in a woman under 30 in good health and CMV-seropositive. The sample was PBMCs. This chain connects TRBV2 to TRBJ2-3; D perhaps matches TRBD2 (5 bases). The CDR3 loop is CASSEVERGTDTQYF. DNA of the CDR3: TGTGCCAGCAGTGAGGTAGAGAGGGGCACAGATACGCAGTATTTT. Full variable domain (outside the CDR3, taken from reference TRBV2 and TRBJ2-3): EPEVTQTPSHQVTQMGQEVILRCVPISNHLYFYWYRQILGQKVEFLVSFYNNEISEKSEIFDDQFSVERPDGSNFTLKIRSTKLEDSAMYFCASSEVERGTDTQYFGPGTRLTVL.